This TCR beta chain was obtained from a study of blood T cell repertoires in COVID-19. Turning to the study itself: COVID-19 samples from acute and convalescent phases originated in the United States, Italy and Spain.

The method was immunoSEQ multiplex PCR; TCRdb's version includes in-frame clones alone and lacks a portion of them. The sample lists just under 95,000 clones; 80% were seen once. This CDR3 has 17 residues. V lost 2 bases, J lost 0 bases, and 6 bases stayed unmatched. Germline assignment: CDR1 WSHSY and CDR2 SAAADI. The TCR originated in a human donor in a cohort sampled during active COVID-19. The material sequenced was peripheral blood. The V gene is TRBV10-2, the J gene TRBJ1-3; the match to TRBD1 covers 8 bases. The CDR3 nucleotides are TGCGCCAGCAGTGAGCCCAGGACAGGGCTCTCTGGAAACACCATATATTTT. Its protein product is CASSEPRTGLSGNTIYF.